The clone carrying this T cell receptor (beta chain) was observed many times. V was shortened by 0 bases and J by 0 bases, with 15 bases between the two germline ends. CDR3 length equals 17 residues. The germline CDR1 and CDR2 sequences are SQVTM and ANQGSEA. Blood sampling occurred at first hyperthyroidism diagnosis, ahead of any ophthalmopathy symptoms. The entry originates in a study of T cells in Graves' hyperthyroidism and ophthalmopathy. The wider study: Before any treatment, at initial diagnosis, peripheral blood was collected.

The source material, RNA transcripts, was used to amplify TCR beta CDR3 regions. The HTBI primer set drove a first-round RT-PCR of the TCR CDR3. TCRdb reprocessed the multiplex PCR reads with MiXCR, giving one entry per CDR3 protein. This sample has 150,000 or so distinct CDR3 sequences, with 9.4% found just once. Sequencing used blood. This TCR was sampled from a woman aged 18-29 years with Graves' hyperthyroidism that later progressed to Graves' ophthalmopathy. The chain carries TRBV29-1 and TRBJ2-1, with D possibly being TRBD1 or TRBD2 (5 bases each). The CDR3 nucleotides are TGCAGCGTTGAAGATCTCGACGGGGCAAGCTCCTACAATGAGCAGTTCTTC. This sequence encodes CSVEDLDGASSYNEQFF.